The entry below gives a single T cell receptor (beta chain) sequence along with its context. The same CDR3 arises from other DNA sequences in this sample as well. The CDR3 covers 13 residues. Trimming shortened V by 2 bases and J by 5 bases, and 9 bases separated the two germline ends. The sample originates from a study of blood T cell repertoires in COVID-19. Study background: Sites across the United States, Italy and Spain contributed samples from acute and convalescent COVID-19. PBMCs, B-cell-depleted T cells, or T cells provided the cDNA or gDNA that made up the material.

Authors' processing steps: The authors estimated nucleated cell counts from reference gene primer amplification. The table came from immunoSEQ multiplex PCR; TCRdb's copy has only in-frame clones and leaves some out. The DNA was the basis for D and trimming; V, J and clone size are from that table. Found here are 240,000 or so clones, around 83% of them singletons; the top ten hold about 2%. This TCR came from a man aged 25 to 45 who had recovered from COVID-19. The chain combines TRBV12-3 or TRBV12-4 with TRBJ2-5; D possibly corresponds to TRBD1 (6 bases). Specimen: peripheral blood. CDR3 DNA: TGTGCCAGCAGTTTACAGGGGTGGGAGACCCAGTACTTC. Translating it yields CASSLQGWETQYF.